The next 30 T cell receptor beta chains were all read from a single sample in a study of cytomegalovirus exposure and HLA in healthy donors. PCR used 60 Vbeta primers and 13 Jbeta primers. The assay was immunoSEQ multiplex PCR, and TCRdb's table has in-frame clones only and misses some. This sample yields approximately 85,000 clones, of which more than 55% are seen a single time; about 5% belongs to the top ten. The material sequenced was PBMCs. These receptors all come from a woman between 25 and 40 years old in good health and CMV-seropositive.

The V gene is TRBV7-9, the J gene TRBJ1-2, with a possible D match to TRBD1 (6 bases). The germline V and J ends were trimmed by 3 bases and 3 bases, with 11 bases remaining between them. The CDR3 runs to 14 residues. Germline V gene sequence: CDR1 SEHNR, CDR2 FQNEAQ (reference sequence). The CDR3 reads CASSLDSNYYGYTF. CDR3 DNA sequence: TGTGCCAGCAGCTTGGACAGCAACTACTATGGCTACACCTTC.

This clone was counted between two and nine times. The gene calls are TRBV14 and TRBJ2-7, with a weak D call TRBD2 (5 bases). Deletions cut 5 bases from V and 3 bases from J, with 11 bases between. Germline V lookup: CDR1 SGHDN, CDR2 FVKESK. This CDR3 is 13 amino acids long. The CDR3 bases are TGTGCCAGCAGCTCACGGCGGGTCTACGAGCAGTACTTC. As protein: CASSSRRVYEQYF.

This clone was seen more than once but under ten times. V is TRBV6-1 and J is TRBJ1-2; the match to TRBD1 covers 8 bases. Germline CDR1 MNHNS, CDR2 SASEGT. The CDR3 runs 14 residues. The ends lost 7 bases at V and 3 bases at J; junction bases unmatched: 7. CDR3 sequence reads: CASTTDRGDYGYTF. The CDR3 DNA follows: TGTGCCAGCACCACCGACAGGGGCGACTATGGCTACACCTTC.

The chain uses TRBV27 and TRBJ2-5; 11 bases are shared with TRBD2. The CDR3 is made up of 18 amino acids. Trimming at V came to 0 bases and at J to 4 bases, leaving 10 bases not matched to a gene. In germline, CDR1 is MNHEY, CDR2 SMNVEV (reference sequence). The CDR3 spells CASSLSRLAGTRGETQYF. Written as DNA, the CDR3 is TGTGCCAGCAGTTTATCCCGACTAGCGGGGACCCGGGGAGAGACCCAGTACTTC.

The rearrangement uses TRBV5-4 and TRBJ1-2; D is uncertain. This CDR3 has 19 residues. V was pared by 1 base and J by 0 bases, with 22 bases between. CDR1 and CDR2 from the germline V gene are SGHNT and YYREEE (reference sequence). DNA for the CDR3: TGTGCCAGCAGCTTGTCGTCGGTTTCCAGGCAACCTTCTAACTATGGCTACACCTTC. This codes for CASSLSSVSRQPSNYGYTF.

This chain connects TRBV28 to TRBJ2-7, with D unresolved. Germline V gene data show CDR1 as MDHEN and CDR2 as SYDVKM. The CDR3 totals 13 residues. Between the trimmed V and J ends, which lost 2 bases and 0 bases, there was a span of 5 bases. CDR3 DNA sequence: TGTGCCAGCAGTTTAACATACTCCTACGAGCAGTACTTC. Its translation: CASSLTYSYEQYF.

The rearrangement joins TRBV7-9 to TRBJ2-7; TRBD2 aligns across 10 bases. Losses at the gene ends were 0 bases for V and 0 bases for J; bases not matched to a gene: 11. The germline CDR1 and CDR2 sequences are SEHNR and FQNEAQ (reference sequence). This CDR3 comprises 19 residues. The CDR3 here is CASSLARALAGVVSYEQYF. The CDR3 DNA reads as TGTGCCAGCAGCTTAGCGAGGGCGCTAGCGGGGGTGGTCTCCTACGAGCAGTACTTC.

This clone was seen a handful of times. V is TRBV5-5 and J is TRBJ1-1; D unclear. This CDR3 is 14 amino acids long. The ends were cut back, 4 bases at V and 0 bases at J, with 10 bases in the middle. From germline, CDR1 is SGHKS and CDR2 YYEKEE (reference sequence). The DNA for the CDR3 is TGTGCCAGCAGCGCGCGAACCTTGAACACTGAAGCTTTCTTT. Encoded protein: CASSARTLNTEAFF.

The rearrangement links TRBV11-3 to TRBJ1-2, with 7 positions matching TRBD1. The CDR3 contains 16 residues. V was pared by 5 bases and J by 2 bases, with 11 bases of the junction left unmatched. The germline V gene encodes CDR1 SGHNT and CDR2 YENEEA. The CDR3 here is CASSHSAGGRNYGYTF. Written as DNA, the CDR3 is TGTGCCAGCAGCCATAGCGCAGGGGGACGGAACTATGGCTACACCTTC.

The chain is built from TRBV7-2 and TRBJ1-5; no clear D gene. Trimming pared 1 base from V and 5 bases from J, leaving 12 bases between. The CDR3 totals 15 residues. CDR1 is SGHTA and CDR2 is FQGNSA in the germline V gene. The CDR3 bases are TGTGCCAGCAGCTTAGACGAGGTTTTATATCAGCCCCAGCATTTT. Its protein is CASSLDEVLYQPQHF.

The rearrangement joins TRBV5-1 to TRBJ2-1; 8 bases map to TRBD2. Germline values: CDR1 SGHRS, CDR2 YFSETQ. J gave up 7 bases and V 8 bases, and 5 bases lay outside the gene matches. The CDR3 is made up of 12 amino acids. CDR3: CASTGGGNEQFF. The CDR3 bases are TGCGCCAGTACCGGGGGGGGTAATGAGCAGTTCTTC. Full variable domain (rest looked up from reference TRBV5-1 and TRBJ2-1): KAGVTQTPRYLIKTRGQQVTLSCSPISGHRSVSWYQQTPGQGLQFLFEYFSETQRNKGNFPGRFSGRQFSNSRSEMNVSTLELGDSALYLCASTGGGNEQFFGPGTRLTVL.

This sequence joins TRBV5-6 and TRBJ2-7; 10 nucleotides match TRBD1. This CDR3 has 17 amino acids. Trimming cost V 3 bases and J 2 bases; bases outside gene matches: 11. Germline CDR1 and CDR2: SGHDT and YYEEEE. The CDR3 is CASSSLNRDRGAYEQYF. CDR3 sequence (DNA): TGTGCCAGCAGCTCTCTAAACCGGGACAGGGGCGCCTACGAGCAGTACTTC.

V is TRBV10-3 and J is TRBJ2-3; D not resolved. V shed 3 bases and J shed 4 bases, with 8 bases lying between them. This CDR3 contains 13 residues. Germline assignment: CDR1 ENHRY and CDR2 SYGVKD. The CDR3 region is CAISDPTSDTQYF. CDR3 nucleotide sequence: TGTGCCATCAGTGACCCTACCTCAGATACGCAGTATTTT.

The genes are TRBV7-6 and TRBJ2-3; 8 nucleotides line up with TRBD1. V dropped 5 bases and J dropped 2; count of bases not matched to a gene: 3. The CDR3 consists of 14 residues. Germline lookup yields CDR1 SGHVS and CDR2 FNYEAQ. The CDR3 sequence: CASSTGQATDTQYF. CDR3 in DNA: TGTGCCAGCAGCACGGGACAGGCCACAGATACGCAGTATTTT.

This chain connects TRBV6-6 to TRBJ1-5; 8 bases are a match to TRBD1. Trimming took 7 bases from V and 7 from J; bases not matched to a gene: 12. The germline V gene encodes CDR1 MNHNY and CDR2 SVGAGI (reference sequence). The CDR3 length is 15 residues. CDR3 protein: CASKLGQGVRQPQHF. The CDR3 bases are TGTGCCAGCAAACTCGGACAGGGAGTACGACAGCCCCAGCATTTT.

The CDR3 DNA follows: TGTGCCAGCAGAGGACAGGGGGGCGGCTACACCTTC. The encoded protein is CASRGQGGGYTF. V usage is TRBV7-9 and J usage is TRBJ1-2, with TRBD1 matching over 10 bases. The CDR3 is made up of 12 amino acids. The germline V gene encodes CDR1 SEHNR and CDR2 FQNEAQ (reference sequence). The junction had 3 bases not matched to a gene; V was cut back by 6 bases and J by 8 bases.

Comments on this clone: Different DNA sequences within this sample yield the same CDR3. The chain employs TRBV5-1 and TRBJ2-2, with 8 nucleotides matching TRBD2. The J segment lost 6 bases and the V segment lost 4 bases, leaving 14 bases of the junction unmatched. The germline gives CDR1 SGHRS, CDR2 YFSETQ. CDR3 length: 17 amino acids. The CDR3 DNA reads as TGCGCCAGCAGCCCCGGACTAGCCATACTCTTGGCCGGGGAGCTGTTTTTT. Translating it yields CASSPGLAILLAGELFF.

CDR3: CASRTSSGTGNQPQHF. The CDR3 DNA reads TGTGCCAGCAGAACTAGCTCCGGGACAGGGAACCAGCCCCAGCATTTT. The chain has TRBV2 and TRBJ1-5, with 9 nucleotides matching TRBD1. The CDR3 totals 16 residues. The germline V gene encodes CDR1 SNHLY and CDR2 FYNNEI. The V and J ends lost 6 bases and 7 bases, in that order; junction bases with no gene match: 13.

This chain joins TRBV5-1 and TRBJ2-2; possible D gene TRBD1, 6 bases. Germline V lookup: CDR1 SGHRS, CDR2 YFSETQ. This CDR3 spans 14 amino acids. Trimming pared 6 bases from V and 3 bases from J, leaving 12 bases between. The CDR3 is CASTQGTDTGELFF. The CDR3 nucleotides are TGCGCCAGCACCCAGGGGACCGACACCGGGGAGCTGTTTTTT.

The table lists this clone with a few counts. V is TRBV7-9 and J is TRBJ2-2; D gene ambiguous. CDR1 SEHNR and CDR2 FQNEAQ come from the germline V gene (reference sequence). The V gene lost 2 bases and the J gene lost 0 bases, with 10 bases spanning the gap. The CDR3 totals 16 residues. Here the CDR3 DNA reads TGTGCCAGCAGCTTAACAGCTTTCGCGAACACCGGGGAGCTGTTTTTT. Translated: CASSLTAFANTGELFF.

This chain joins TRBV28 and TRBJ2-7; 13 bases map to TRBD2. Germline V gives CDR1 MDHEN, CDR2 SYDVKM. This CDR3 is built from 15 residues. The ends lost 4 bases at V and 4 bases at J; junction bases unmatched: 4. CDR3 bases: TGTGCCAGCAGTTCCCCGGGACTAGCGGGGTACGAGCAGTACTTC. It encodes CASSSPGLAGYEQYF.

The V gene is TRBV4-2, the J gene TRBJ2-3, with a possible D match to TRBD2 (7 bases). V was shortened by 0 bases and J by 3 bases, with 16 bases between the two germline ends. The CDR3 consists of 17 residues. CDR1 is LGHNA, CDR2 YNFKEQ, per germline. The chain's CDR3 is CASSQDLRGGLTDTQYF. The CDR3 region has the DNA TGTGCCAGCAGCCAAGATCTGAGGGGGGGCTTGACAGATACGCAGTATTTT.

The CDR3 here is CASSFTQVPYEQYF. The CDR3 DNA is TGTGCCAGCAGCTTTACTCAGGTGCCCTACGAGCAGTACTTC. This chain joins TRBV5-4 and TRBJ2-7, with unresolved D. The germline gives CDR1 SGHNT, CDR2 YYREEE (reference sequence). V lost 2 bases and J 2 bases, leaving 11 bases between the germline ends. The CDR3 loop spans 14 amino acids.

The V and J genes are TRBV11-1 and TRBJ1-1; maybe TRBD1 (5 bases). CDR3 length equals 14 residues. From germline, CDR1 is SGHAT and CDR2 FQDESV (reference sequence). V dropped 5 bases and J dropped 1 base, with 11 bases sitting between them. The chain's CDR3 is CASSTRGTNTEAFF. The CDR3 bases are TGTGCCAGCAGCACACGGGGGACGAACACTGAAGCTTTCTTT.

Here the CDR3 DNA reads TGTGCCAGCTCACCATTTTCAGGGGACACTGAAGCTTTCTTT. This encodes CASSPFSGDTEAFF. The chain links TRBV18 to TRBJ1-1, with D maybe TRBD1 (6 bases). Trimming stripped 2 bases from V and 3 bases from J, with 10 bases between. This CDR3 spans 14 amino acids. Germline CDR1 reads KGHSH; CDR2 reads LQKENI. Filled out from reference TRBV18 and TRBJ1-1, the complete variable domain reads NAGVMQNPRHLVRRRGQEARLRCSPMKGHSHVYWYRQLPEEGLKFMVYLQKENIIDESGMPKERFSAEFPKEGPSILRIQQVVRGDSAAYFCASSPFSGDTEAFFGQGTRLTVV.

V and J are TRBV30 and TRBJ1-1; TRBD1 might be the D (6 bases). Trimming left V 5 bases short and J 4 bases short, with 11 bases between. The CDR3 is 12 amino acids. CDR1 and CDR2 from the germline V gene are GTSNPN and SVGIG (reference sequence). CDR3 DNA: TGTGCCTGGGGCACAGGGAGCACTGAAGCTTTCTTT. The encoded protein is CAWGTGSTEAFF.

The V and J genes are TRBV4-2 and TRBJ2-5; D is perhaps TRBD2 (6 bases). There are 17 residues in the CDR3. V lost 1 base and J lost 1, with 16 bases in between. Germline CDR1 and CDR2: LGHNA and YNFKEQ. The CDR3 spells CASSQVNGRQIQETQYF. The CDR3 coding sequence is TGTGCCAGCAGCCAAGTCAACGGGAGACAGATCCAAGAGACCCAGTACTTC.

This clone has only one observation. The chain combines TRBV9 with TRBJ1-2; TRBD1 matches at 10 bases. This CDR3 spans 17 amino acids. The J segment lost 6 bases and the V segment lost 4 bases, leaving 15 bases of the junction unmatched. Germline lookup yields CDR1 SGDLS and CDR2 YYNGEE. The CDR3 region has the DNA TGTGCCAGCAGCATCGAGACAGGGGGCTTTCTTGAGGATGGCTACACCTTC. It is translated as CASSIETGGFLEDGYTF.

This clone came up a few times. The gene calls are TRBV7-3 and TRBJ2-2; 14 nucleotides align to TRBD2. Trimming took 4 bases from V and 5 from J; bases not matched to a gene: 6. The germline V gene encodes CDR1 SGHTA and CDR2 FQGTGA. This CDR3 contains 17 residues. CDR3 sequence: CASSSTGLAGGTGELFF. CDR3 bases: TGTGCCAGCAGCTCAACCGGACTAGCGGGGGGAACCGGGGAGCTGTTTTTT.

The chain carries TRBV7-9 and TRBJ2-7, with 7 bases matching TRBD2. The CDR3 contains 14 residues. Germline CDR1 SEHNR, CDR2 FQNEAQ (reference sequence). V lost 11 bases to trimming and J lost 0 bases; unmatched junction nucleotides: 10. The CDR3 spells CASIQAGNSYEQYF. DNA of the CDR3: TGTGCCTCCATACAAGCGGGGAACTCCTACGAGCAGTACTTC. Full variable domain (rest looked up from reference TRBV7-9 and TRBJ2-7): DTGVSQNPRHKITKRGQNVTFRCDPISEHNRLYWYRQTLGQGPEFLTYFQNEAQLEKSRLLSDRFSAERPKGSFSTLEIQRTEQGDSAMYLCASIQAGNSYEQYFGPGTRLTVT.